Each of the 5 T cell receptor beta chains below was sequenced from the same sample in a study of T cell clones after liver transplantation. This table comes from immunoSEQ multiplex PCR, and its TCRdb copy is limited to in-frame clones, with some not included. This repertoire shows more than 95,000 clones, 90% found once; its top ten account for roughly 0.83%. The sequencing used CD4+ T cells from blood, collected 12 months after liver transplant. The receptors come from a human patient who received a liver transplant. Some T cells may have come from the graft donor.

This sequence joins TRBV11-3 and TRBJ2-1; D is undetermined. V was pared by 3 bases and J by 5 bases, with 2 bases between. Germline CDR1 and CDR2: SGHNT and YENEEA. The CDR3 is made up of 11 amino acids. DNA of the CDR3: TGTGCCAGCAGCTTCGACAATGAGCAGTTCTTC. Translation: CASSFDNEQFF.

The rearrangement uses TRBV7-6 and TRBJ2-6; D not resolved. Trimming took off 4 bases at V and 0 bases at J, with 16 bases between the two ends. CDR1 is SGHVS and CDR2 is FNYEAQ in the germline V gene. This CDR3 comprises 18 residues. CDR3 coding DNA: TGTGCCAGCAGCTCCTACCCCTCGTCCGCCTCTGGGGCCAACGTCCTGACTTTC. As protein: CASSSYPSSASGANVLTF.

The chain links TRBV5-1 to TRBJ2-1; D might be TRBD1 (7 bases). Per germline, CDR1 SGHRS and CDR2 YFSETQ. V lost 5 bases and J 3 bases, leaving 9 bases between the germline ends. CDR3 length: 13 residues. CDR3 in DNA: TGCGCCAGCAGGCGGGACAGCTACAATGAGCAGTTCTTC. This codes for CASRRDSYNEQFF.

This clone was detected once. This chain uses TRBV29-1 with TRBJ1-2, with D hard to call. Trimming stripped 3 bases from V and 6 bases from J, with 14 bases between. Looked up from germline, CDR1 is SQVTM and CDR2 is ANQGSEA. There are 13 residues in the CDR3. This CDR3 is CSVDRENIDGYTF. In nucleotides, the CDR3 is TGCAGCGTTGACCGGGAGAATATCGATGGCTACACCTTC.

The chain has TRBV27 and TRBJ2-7; perhaps TRBD1 as D (6 bases). This CDR3 region has 12 residues. V was cut by 4 bases and J by 5 bases, with 9 bases left in between. CDR1 is MNHEY and CDR2 is SMNVEV in the germline V gene (reference sequence). The DNA of the CDR3 is TGTGCCAGCAGTTCACAGGGACACGAGCAGTACTTC. Translating gives CASSSQGHEQYF.